The 9 T cell receptor beta chains in this list originate from one sample, sequenced in a study of cytomegalovirus exposure and HLA in healthy donors. 13 Jbeta primers and 60 Vbeta primers were used for the PCR. Clones were sequenced by immunoSEQ multiplex PCR, and TCRdb holds only the in-frame ones, with some missing. In the table there are about 85,000 clones, approximately 65% of which are singletons. Sequencing was carried out using PBMCs. All receptors come from a man younger than 40 in good health and CMV-seronegative.

The chain recombines TRBV27 with TRBJ2-6; TRBD1 matches at 7 bases. V gave up 5 bases and J gave up 12 bases; unmatched junction bases: 7. This CDR3 spans 13 amino acids. Per the germline V gene, CDR1 is MNHEY and CDR2 is SMNVEV (reference sequence). This CDR3 is CASSHTGVAVLTF. The CDR3, as DNA: TGTGCCAGCAGTCATACAGGGGTGGCCGTCCTGACTTTC.

This chain connects TRBV7-9 to TRBJ2-7; D call uncertain. CDR1 is SEHNR, CDR2 FQNEAQ, per germline (reference sequence). Trimming left V 1 base short and J 4 bases short, with 14 bases between. This CDR3 is built from 15 residues. The CDR3 loop is CASSLGGLGLYEQYF. In DNA form, the CDR3 reads TGTGCCAGCAGCTTAGGAGGTTTGGGTTTATACGAGCAGTACTTC.

This clone was found a few times. The genes are TRBV2 and TRBJ2-2; D is undetermined. V was clipped by 7 bases and J by 1 base, with 4 bases between them. Germline V lookup: CDR1 SNHLY, CDR2 FYNNEI. This CDR3 is 12 amino acids long. The CDR3 here is CASTGNTGELFF. CDR3 sequence (DNA): TGTGCCAGCACAGGGAACACCGGGGAGCTGTTTTTT.

The genes are TRBV7-3 and TRBJ2-5; 7 nucleotides match TRBD2. J lost 1 base, V lost 3 bases, and 5 bases had no gene match. There are 15 residues in the CDR3. CDR1 and CDR2 (germline): SGHTA, FQGTGA. The CDR3 region is CASSLGGGVQETQYF. In DNA form, the CDR3 reads TGTGCCAGCAGCTTGGGCGGGGGTGTCCAAGAGACCCAGTACTTC.

This chain uses TRBV25-1 with TRBJ2-7; no reliable D call. Germline-derived CDR1 and CDR2 are MGHDK and SYGVNS. The CDR3 extends over 17 amino acids. Trimming removed 0 bases from V and 0 bases from J, with 15 bases in between. The CDR3 spells CASSEYYRSVNSYEQYF. CDR3 DNA sequence: TGTGCCAGCAGTGAATATTATCGTTCGGTGAACTCCTACGAGCAGTACTTC.

This chain connects TRBV6-6 to TRBJ1-1; D is ambiguous. The CDR3 is 12 amino acids. V was pared by 7 bases and J by 8 bases, with 14 bases between. The germline V gene encodes CDR1 MNHNY and CDR2 SVGAGI (reference sequence). This CDR3 is CASTGRLQEAFF. CDR3 bases: TGTGCCAGCACCGGCAGGCTCCAAGAAGCTTTCTTT.

The chain has TRBV5-3 and TRBJ1-6, with a tentative D call TRBD1 (5 bases). TRBV5-3 is recorded as an ORF, its role being uncertain. Trimming stripped 4 bases from V and 5 bases from J, with 13 bases between. CDR3 length: 15 residues. The CDR3 here is CARSLGTKDNSPLHF. The CDR3 DNA reads as TGTGCCAGAAGCCTGGGGACTAAAGATAATTCACCCCTCCACTTT.

This clone was observed once. V is TRBV6-1 and J is TRBJ1-2, with D possibly TRBD1 on 6 matching bases. The CDR3 is 16 residues long. Trimming removed 4 bases at V and 4 bases at J, with 19 bases between. Germline loops: CDR1 MNHNS, CDR2 SASEGT. This CDR3 is CASSAIRSTGIYGYTF. The CDR3 DNA sequence: TGTGCCAGCAGTGCAATACGTTCCACAGGGATCTATGGCTACACCTTC.

The rearrangement uses TRBV5-1 and TRBJ1-2; no clear D. V was shortened by 0 bases and J by 0 bases, with 18 bases between the two germline ends. This CDR3 region has 18 residues. Germline V gene data show CDR1 as SGHRS and CDR2 as YFSETQ. The CDR3 sequence is CASSLAFPGPGSNYGYTF. The CDR3 nucleotides read TGCGCCAGCAGCTTGGCCTTCCCGGGTCCGGGTTCTAACTATGGCTACACCTTC.